The clone carrying this T cell receptor beta chain was counted between two and nine times. Its antigen is not known. The CDR3 runs to 14 residues. V shed 1 base and J shed 1 base, with 8 bases lying between them. The V gene's germline CDR1 is LGHNA and CDR2 YSLEER. The record originates from a study of radiation and T cells in renal cell carcinoma. Study-level findings and limits: In blood, top tumor clones expanded by 2 weeks, shrinking by 4.

Generated by immunoSEQ multiplex PCR, the TCRdb table keeps only in-frame clones and is missing some. The sample holds about 20,000 clones; nearly 80% are singletons and the top ten take 40%. Documented time point: baseline pretreatment blood. The treatment was: 15 Gy SBRT to primary tumor, nephrectomy 4 weeks later. The patient's renal cell carcinoma had clear cell pathology. The sample was blood, taken from a patient whose treatment included radiotherapy and nephrectomy. The genes are TRBV4-3 and TRBJ2-7; the D is unclear. The clonotype originates from a man aged 55 to 69 with renal cell carcinoma. CDR3 sequence: CASSQVRQSYEQYF. The CDR3 nucleotides are TGCGCCAGCAGCCAAGTACGGCAGTCCTACGAGCAGTACTTC.